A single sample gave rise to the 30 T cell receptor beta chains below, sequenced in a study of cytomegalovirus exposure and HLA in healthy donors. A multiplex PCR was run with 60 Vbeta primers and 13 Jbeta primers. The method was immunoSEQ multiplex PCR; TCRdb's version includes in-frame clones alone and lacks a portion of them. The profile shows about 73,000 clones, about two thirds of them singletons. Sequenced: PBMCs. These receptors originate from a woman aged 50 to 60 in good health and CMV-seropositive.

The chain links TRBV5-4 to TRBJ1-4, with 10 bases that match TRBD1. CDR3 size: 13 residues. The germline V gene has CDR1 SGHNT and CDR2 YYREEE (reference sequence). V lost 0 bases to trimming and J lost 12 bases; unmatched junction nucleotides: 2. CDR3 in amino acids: CASSLGTGGELFF. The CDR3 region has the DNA TGTGCCAGCAGCTTGGGGACAGGGGGAGAACTGTTTTTT.

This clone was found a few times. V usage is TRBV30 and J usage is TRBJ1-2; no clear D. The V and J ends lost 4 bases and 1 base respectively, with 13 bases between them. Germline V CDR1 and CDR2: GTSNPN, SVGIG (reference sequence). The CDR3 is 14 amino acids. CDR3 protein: CAWIRATFNYGYTF. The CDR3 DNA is TGTGCCTGGATTCGTGCTACTTTTAACTATGGCTACACCTTC.

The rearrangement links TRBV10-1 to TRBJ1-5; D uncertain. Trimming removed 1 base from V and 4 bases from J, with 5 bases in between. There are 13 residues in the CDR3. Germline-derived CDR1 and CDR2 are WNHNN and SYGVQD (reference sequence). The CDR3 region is CASSEYRNQPQHF. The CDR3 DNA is TGCGCCAGCAGTGAGTACAGAAATCAGCCCCAGCATTTT.

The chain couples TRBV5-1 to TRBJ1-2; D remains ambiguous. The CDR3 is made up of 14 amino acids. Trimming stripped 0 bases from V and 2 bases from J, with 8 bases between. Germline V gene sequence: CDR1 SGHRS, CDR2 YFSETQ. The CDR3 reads CASSLGQINYGYTF. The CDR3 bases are TGCGCCAGCAGCTTGGGACAAATCAACTATGGCTACACCTTC.

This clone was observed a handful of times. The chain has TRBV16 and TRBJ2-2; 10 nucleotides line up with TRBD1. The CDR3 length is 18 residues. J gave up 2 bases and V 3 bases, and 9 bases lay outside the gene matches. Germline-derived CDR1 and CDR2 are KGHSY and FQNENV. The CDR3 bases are TGTGCCAGCAGCCACCTGGGACAGGGGAAAGGCAACACCGGGGAGCTGTTTTTT. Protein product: CASSHLGQGKGNTGELFF.

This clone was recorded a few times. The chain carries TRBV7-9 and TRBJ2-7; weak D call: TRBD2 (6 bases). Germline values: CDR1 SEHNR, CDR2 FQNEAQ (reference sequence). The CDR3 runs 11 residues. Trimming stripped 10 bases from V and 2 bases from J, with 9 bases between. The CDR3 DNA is TGTGCCACAGAGCGGGCCTACGAGCAGTACTTC. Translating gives CATERAYEQYF.

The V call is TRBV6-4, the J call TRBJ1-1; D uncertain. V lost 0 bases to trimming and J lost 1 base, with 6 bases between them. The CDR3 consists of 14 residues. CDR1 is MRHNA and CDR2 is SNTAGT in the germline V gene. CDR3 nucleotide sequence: TGTGCCAGCAGTGACTCAGCTGGGAACACTGAAGCTTTCTTT. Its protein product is CASSDSAGNTEAFF.

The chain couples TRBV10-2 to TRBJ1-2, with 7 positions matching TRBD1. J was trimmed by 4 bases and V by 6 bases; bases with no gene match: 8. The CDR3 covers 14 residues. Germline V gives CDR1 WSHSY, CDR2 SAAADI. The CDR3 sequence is CASSPGQAAYGYTF. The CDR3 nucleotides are TGCGCCAGCAGCCCCGGACAGGCGGCCTATGGCTACACCTTC.

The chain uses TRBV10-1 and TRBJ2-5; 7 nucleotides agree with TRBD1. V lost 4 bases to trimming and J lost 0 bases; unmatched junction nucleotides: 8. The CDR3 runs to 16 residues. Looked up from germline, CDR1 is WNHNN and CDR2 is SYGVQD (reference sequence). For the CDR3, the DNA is TGCGCCAGCAGTGCGCAGGGGGTAGACGACCAAGAGACCCAGTACTTC. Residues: CASSAQGVDDQETQYF.

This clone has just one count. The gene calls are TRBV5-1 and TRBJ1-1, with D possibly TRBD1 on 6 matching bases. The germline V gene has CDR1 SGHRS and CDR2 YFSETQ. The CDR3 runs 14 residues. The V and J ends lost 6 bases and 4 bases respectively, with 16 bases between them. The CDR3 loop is CASTPRGARTEAFF. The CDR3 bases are TGCGCCAGCACCCCGCGGGGGGCACGCACTGAAGCTTTCTTT.

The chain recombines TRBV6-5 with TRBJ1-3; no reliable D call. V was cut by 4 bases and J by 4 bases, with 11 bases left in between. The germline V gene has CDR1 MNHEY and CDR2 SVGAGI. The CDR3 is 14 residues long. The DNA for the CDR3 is TGTGCCAGCAGTTTTCGAGGATTCGGAAACACCATATATTTT. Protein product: CASSFRGFGNTIYF.

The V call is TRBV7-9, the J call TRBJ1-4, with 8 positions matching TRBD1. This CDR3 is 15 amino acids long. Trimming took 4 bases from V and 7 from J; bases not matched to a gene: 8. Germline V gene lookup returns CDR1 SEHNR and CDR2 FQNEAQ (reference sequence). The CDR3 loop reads CASSSQGAQGEKLFF. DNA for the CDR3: TGTGCCAGCAGCTCCCAGGGGGCTCAGGGTGAAAAACTGTTTTTT.

CDR3 nucleotide sequence: TGTGCCATCAGTACGACAGAGACAGGGCGGGCCAACGTCCTGACTTTC. Protein: CAISTTETGRANVLTF. The V gene is TRBV10-3, the J gene TRBJ2-6; TRBD1 matches at 7 bases. The V gene's germline CDR1 is ENHRY and CDR2 SYGVKD. The V segment lost 5 bases and the J segment 5 bases; nucleotides outside the gene matches: 9. The CDR3 extends over 16 amino acids.

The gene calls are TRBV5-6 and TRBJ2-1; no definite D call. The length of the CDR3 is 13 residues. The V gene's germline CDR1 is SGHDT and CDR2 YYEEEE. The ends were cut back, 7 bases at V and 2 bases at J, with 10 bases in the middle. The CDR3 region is CASLNSPYNEQFF. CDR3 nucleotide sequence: TGTGCCAGCCTTAATAGCCCCTACAATGAGCAGTTCTTC.

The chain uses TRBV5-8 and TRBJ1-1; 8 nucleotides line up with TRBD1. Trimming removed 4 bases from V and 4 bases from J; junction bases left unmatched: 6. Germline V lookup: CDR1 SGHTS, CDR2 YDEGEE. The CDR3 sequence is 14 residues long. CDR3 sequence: CASSQGARGTEAFF. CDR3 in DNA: TGTGCCAGCAGCCAGGGGGCGCGGGGCACTGAAGCTTTCTTT.

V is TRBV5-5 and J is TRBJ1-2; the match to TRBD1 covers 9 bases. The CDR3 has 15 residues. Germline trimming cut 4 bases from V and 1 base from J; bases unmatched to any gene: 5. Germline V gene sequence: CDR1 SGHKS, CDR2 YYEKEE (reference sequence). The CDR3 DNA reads TGTGCCAGCAGCCGAGGGGACAGGGATAACTATGGCTACACCTTC. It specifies CASSRGDRDNYGYTF.

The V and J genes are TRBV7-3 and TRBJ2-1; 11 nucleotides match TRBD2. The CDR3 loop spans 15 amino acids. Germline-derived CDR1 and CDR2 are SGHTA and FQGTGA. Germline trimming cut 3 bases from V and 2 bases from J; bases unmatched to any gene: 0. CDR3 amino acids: CASSFSGGAYNEQFF. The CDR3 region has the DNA TGTGCCAGCAGCTTTAGCGGGGGGGCCTACAATGAGCAGTTCTTC.

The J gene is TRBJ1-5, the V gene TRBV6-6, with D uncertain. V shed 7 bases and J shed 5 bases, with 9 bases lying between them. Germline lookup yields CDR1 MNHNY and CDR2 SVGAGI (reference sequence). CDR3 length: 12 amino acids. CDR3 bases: TGTGCCAGCACTGAGGGTGATCAGCCCCAGCATTTT. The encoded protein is CASTEGDQPQHF.

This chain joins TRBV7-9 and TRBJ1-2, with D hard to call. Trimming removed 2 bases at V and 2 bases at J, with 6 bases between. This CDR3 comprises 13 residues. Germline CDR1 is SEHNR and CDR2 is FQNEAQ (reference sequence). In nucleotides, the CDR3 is TGTGCCAGCAGCTTATTCCAGAACTATGGCTACACCTTC. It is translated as CASSLFQNYGYTF.

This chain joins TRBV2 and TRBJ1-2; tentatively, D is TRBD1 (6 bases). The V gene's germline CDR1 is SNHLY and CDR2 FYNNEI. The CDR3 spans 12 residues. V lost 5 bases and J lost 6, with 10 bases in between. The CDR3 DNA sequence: TGTGCCAGCAGTTTCAGGGGAAATGGCTACACCTTC. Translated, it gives CASSFRGNGYTF.

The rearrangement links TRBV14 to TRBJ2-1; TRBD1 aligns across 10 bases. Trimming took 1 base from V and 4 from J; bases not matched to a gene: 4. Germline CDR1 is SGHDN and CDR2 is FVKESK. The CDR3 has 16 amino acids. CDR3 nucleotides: TGTGCCAGCAGCCAAGCGACAGGGGGCGAATACAATGAGCAGTTCTTC. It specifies CASSQATGGEYNEQFF.

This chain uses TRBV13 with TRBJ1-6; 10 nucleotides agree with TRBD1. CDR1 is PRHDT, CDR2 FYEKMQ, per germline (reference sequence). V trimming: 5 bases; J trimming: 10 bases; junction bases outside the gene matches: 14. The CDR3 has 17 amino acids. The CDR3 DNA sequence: TGTGCCAGCAGCGGAGGAGACAGGGGGCGCCTTAAGTCACCCCTCCACTTT. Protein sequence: CASSGGDRGRLKSPLHF. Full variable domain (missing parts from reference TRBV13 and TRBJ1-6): AAGVIQSPRHLIKEKRETATLKCYPIPRHDTVYWYQQGPGQDPQFLISFYEKMQSDKGSIPDRFSAQQFSDYHSELNMSSLELGDSALYFCASSGGDRGRLKSPLHFGNGTRLTVT.

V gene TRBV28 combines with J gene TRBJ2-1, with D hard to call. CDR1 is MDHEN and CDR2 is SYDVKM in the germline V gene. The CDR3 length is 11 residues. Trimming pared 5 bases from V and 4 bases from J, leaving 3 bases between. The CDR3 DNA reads TGTGCCAGCAGTCGGTACAATGAGCAGTTCTTC. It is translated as CASSRYNEQFF.

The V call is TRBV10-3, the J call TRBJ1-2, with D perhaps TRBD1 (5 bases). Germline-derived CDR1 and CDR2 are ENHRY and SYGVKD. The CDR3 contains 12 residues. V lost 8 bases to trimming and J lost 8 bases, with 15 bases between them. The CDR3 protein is CAIDRGLRGYTF. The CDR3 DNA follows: TGTGCCATCGATCGGGGACTAAGGGGCTACACCTTC.

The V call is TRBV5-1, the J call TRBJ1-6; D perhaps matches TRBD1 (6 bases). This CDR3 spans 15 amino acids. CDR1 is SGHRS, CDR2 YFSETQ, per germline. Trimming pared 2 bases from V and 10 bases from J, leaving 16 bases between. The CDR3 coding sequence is TGCGCCAGCAGCTTAGGGTCGACAGGTGAATCACCCCTCCACTTT. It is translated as CASSLGSTGESPLHF.

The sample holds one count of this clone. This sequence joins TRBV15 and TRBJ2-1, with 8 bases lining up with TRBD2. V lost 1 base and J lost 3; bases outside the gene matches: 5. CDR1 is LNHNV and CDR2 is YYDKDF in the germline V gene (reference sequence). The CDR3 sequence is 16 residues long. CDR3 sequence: CATSRVNGGGYNEQFF. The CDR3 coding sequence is TGTGCCACCAGCAGAGTTAACGGGGGGGGCTACAATGAGCAGTTCTTC.

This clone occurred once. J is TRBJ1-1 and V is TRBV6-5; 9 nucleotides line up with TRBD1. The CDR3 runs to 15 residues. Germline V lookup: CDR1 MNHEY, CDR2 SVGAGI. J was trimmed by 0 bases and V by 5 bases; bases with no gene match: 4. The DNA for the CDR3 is TGTGCCAGCAGTACCACAGGGGGCTTGAACACTGAAGCTTTCTTT. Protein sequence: CASSTTGGLNTEAFF.

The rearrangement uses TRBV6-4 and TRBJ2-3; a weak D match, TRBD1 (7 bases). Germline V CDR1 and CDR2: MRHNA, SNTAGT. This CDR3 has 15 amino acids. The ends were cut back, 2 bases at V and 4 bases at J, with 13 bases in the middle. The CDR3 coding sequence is TGTGCCAGCAGTGACAGCGGGCAGGGGGCAGATACGCAGTATTTT. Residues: CASSDSGQGADTQYF.

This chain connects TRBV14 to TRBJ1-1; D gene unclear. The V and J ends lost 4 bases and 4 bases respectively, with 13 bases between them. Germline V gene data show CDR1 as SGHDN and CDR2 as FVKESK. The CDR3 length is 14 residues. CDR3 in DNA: TGTGCCAGCAGCCCCCGAGGGCCGGGCACTGAAGCTTTCTTT. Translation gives CASSPRGPGTEAFF.

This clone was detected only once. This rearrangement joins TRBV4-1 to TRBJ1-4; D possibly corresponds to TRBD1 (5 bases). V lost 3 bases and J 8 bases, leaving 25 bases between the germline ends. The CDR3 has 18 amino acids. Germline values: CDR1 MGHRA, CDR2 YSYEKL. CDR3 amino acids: CASSQDTDTGGVVEKLFF. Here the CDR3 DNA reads TGCGCCAGCAGCCAGGACACCGATACAGGAGGGGTGGTGGAAAAACTGTTTTTT.